This entry lists 13 T cell receptor beta chains sequenced from one sample in a study of CD8+ T cells in alopecia areata. The treatment is: oral pan-JAK inhibitor, 5-10 mg twice daily. Investigators isolated RNA and reverse transcribed it into cDNA to act as the sequencing template. TCRdb's table, derived via immunoSEQ multiplex PCR, lists solely in-frame clones and lacks some. The table includes some 190,000 clones, around 49% detected once. Sequencing was performed on CD8+ T cells sorted from blood, taken at roughly week 52, from a patient treated with tofacitinib. The origin of the receptors is a human donor with alopecia areata.

The rearrangement uses TRBV2 and TRBJ1-1; D is unresolved. This CDR3 has 12 residues. Germline V lookup: CDR1 SNHLY, CDR2 FYNNEI. Trimming cost V 2 bases and J 11 bases, with 12 bases left between them. CDR3 amino acids: CASSEYLTKAFF. CDR3 in DNA: TGTGCCAGCAGTGAATACTTGACAAAGGCTTTCTTT.

The chain combines TRBV9 with TRBJ1-2; D remains ambiguous. V was shortened by 4 bases and J by 10 bases, with 14 bases between the two germline ends. The CDR3 spans 12 residues. Germline CDR1 is SGDLS and CDR2 is YYNGEE. CDR3 sequence: CASSPHGSDYTF. The CDR3 DNA reads as TGTGCCAGCAGCCCACACGGGTCGGACTACACCTTC.

The chain is built from TRBV5-6 and TRBJ2-3; 11 bases agree with TRBD2. This CDR3 is built from 15 residues. Unmatched junction bases numbered 6, after V lost 3 bases and J lost 6 bases. Germline CDR1 reads SGHDT; CDR2 reads YYEEEE. The chain's CDR3 is CASSSTSGGRDTQYF. The DNA for the CDR3 is TGTGCCAGCAGCTCTACTAGCGGGGGCCGGGATACGCAGTATTTT.

V and J are TRBV6-5 and TRBJ1-1; 10 bases match TRBD1. The CDR3 length is 15 residues. With V trimmed by 5 bases and J by 1 base, 4 bases remained unmatched. Germline assignment: CDR1 MNHEY and CDR2 SVGAGI. CDR3 sequence reads: CASSNWDRGNTEAFF. The CDR3 DNA reads TGTGCCAGCAGTAATTGGGACAGGGGGAACACTGAAGCTTTCTTT.

A few counts support this clone. This rearrangement joins TRBV5-5 to TRBJ1-1; D not certain. The germline CDR1 and CDR2 sequences are SGHKS and YYEKEE (reference sequence). Trimming left V 3 bases short and J 0 bases short, with 3 bases between. This CDR3 is built from 12 residues. CDR3 sequence reads: CASSYMNTEAFF. DNA for the CDR3: TGTGCCAGCAGCTATATGAACACTGAAGCTTTCTTT.

V and J are TRBV19 and TRBJ2-1; 10 nucleotides match TRBD1. Germline CDR1 LNHDA, CDR2 SQIVND (reference sequence). Trimming cost V 6 bases and J 6 bases; bases outside gene matches: 5. The length of the CDR3 is 14 residues. The CDR3: CASRDRGLSNEQFF. The CDR3 coding sequence is TGTGCCAGTAGGGACAGGGGGTTGAGCAATGAGCAGTTCTTC.

This clone was seen a few times. The chain recombines TRBV5-1 with TRBJ2-7, with 9 nucleotides matching TRBD1. Per the germline V gene, CDR1 is SGHRS and CDR2 is YFSETQ. The junction had 4 bases not matched to a gene; V was cut back by 4 bases and J by 2 bases. The CDR3 consists of 14 residues. DNA of the CDR3: TGCGCCAGCAGCGTGGGGGACAGGGCCTACGAGCAGTACTTC. As protein: CASSVGDRAYEQYF.

This clone has a handful of counts. The chain joins TRBV27 to TRBJ2-1; 10 positions agree with TRBD2. Germline loops: CDR1 MNHEY, CDR2 SMNVEV (reference sequence). CDR3 length equals 16 residues. Trimming removed 5 bases from V and 7 bases from J; junction bases left unmatched: 11. CDR3 region: CASSGPYSSGGNEQFF. As DNA, the CDR3 is TGTGCCAGCAGTGGACCCTATAGTAGCGGGGGGAATGAGCAGTTCTTC.

This clone was found a few times. CDR3 DNA: TGTGCCATCAGTGAACCGGCGGGGGGCCTCTACAATGAGCAGTTCTTC. It is translated as CAISEPAGGLYNEQFF. The chain is built from TRBV10-3 and TRBJ2-1; TRBD2 matches at 8 bases. This CDR3 comprises 16 residues. CDR1 and CDR2 (germline): ENHRY, SYGVKD. Trimming cost V 3 bases and J 3 bases; bases outside gene matches: 7.

The CDR3 loop is CAWSVHLGRIGNQPQHF. Here the CDR3 DNA reads TGTGCCTGGAGTGTACATTTGGGCCGGATAGGCAATCAGCCCCAGCATTTT. The chain uses TRBV30 and TRBJ1-5; D uncertain. The CDR3 runs to 17 residues. The germline CDR1 and CDR2 sequences are GTSNPN and SVGIG (reference sequence). The V end was cut by 0 bases, the J end by 2 bases, with 17 bases between. Filled out from reference TRBV30 and TRBJ1-5, the complete variable domain reads SQTIHQWPATLVQPVGSPLSLECTVEGTSNPNLYWYRQAAGRGLQLLFYSVGIGQISSEVPQNLSASRPQDRQFILSSKKLLLSDSGFYLCAWSVHLGRIGNQPQHFGDGTRLSIL.

V is TRBV6-5 and J is TRBJ1-5; D is unresolved. CDR1 is MNHEY, CDR2 SVGAGI, per germline. CDR3 size: 15 residues. Trimming took off 5 bases at V and 0 bases at J, with 11 bases between the two ends. The CDR3 here is CASSPGRFSNQPQHF. The CDR3 region has the DNA TGTGCCAGCAGTCCTGGACGGTTTAGCAATCAGCCCCAGCATTTT.

J is TRBJ2-7 and V is TRBV27; possibly TRBD1 or TRBD2 for D (5 bases each). The CDR3 is made up of 15 amino acids. V lost 6 bases and J lost 2, with 17 bases in between. Germline CDR1 and CDR2: MNHEY and SMNVEV (reference sequence). The CDR3 DNA reads TGTGCCAGCAGGCCCTCCGGGACGGAGACCTACGAGCAGTACTTC. Translation gives CASRPSGTETYEQYF.

The V call is TRBV6-1, the J call TRBJ1-5; TRBD1 aligns across 10 bases. The V gene's germline CDR1 is MNHNS and CDR2 SASEGT. This CDR3 has 15 amino acids. After removal of 5 bases from V and 3 bases from J, the junction contained 4 bases not matched to a gene. CDR3 sequence reads: CASSPGTGVNQPQHF. The DNA of the CDR3 is TGTGCCAGCAGTCCCGGGACAGGGGTCAATCAGCCCCAGCATTTT.